This entry lists 21 T cell receptor beta chains sequenced from one sample in a study of blood T cell repertoires in COVID-19. TCRdb keeps only in-frame clones here, not all; method: immunoSEQ multiplex PCR. The sample holds some 180,000 clones, 75% to 90% seen once. Sequenced sample: peripheral blood. These receptors came from a man aged 55-75 years with acute or convalescent COVID-19.

The chain links TRBV30 to TRBJ2-3, with 8 bases identical to TRBD2. The germline V gene encodes CDR1 GTSNPN and CDR2 SVGIG (reference sequence). J lost 6 bases, V lost 3 bases, and 11 bases had no gene match. There are 15 residues in the CDR3. CDR3 DNA sequence: TGTGCCTGGAGCGCCCGGAGCGGGAGTCCCGATACGCAGTATTTT. The encoded protein is CAWSARSGSPDTQYF.

The genes are TRBV7-9 and TRBJ1-4, with 7 bases lining up with TRBD1. J was trimmed by 0 bases and V by 1 base; bases with no gene match: 11. The CDR3 runs to 19 residues. Germline CDR1 SEHNR, CDR2 FQNEAQ (reference sequence). The CDR3 sequence is CASSLGQGAPYATNEKLFF. CDR3 DNA: TGTGCCAGCAGCTTAGGACAGGGAGCGCCCTATGCAACTAATGAAAAACTGTTTTTT. The variable domain in full, with the rest retrieved from reference TRBV7-9 and TRBJ1-4, is DTGVSQNPRHKITKRGQNVTFRCDPISEHNRLYWYRQTLGQGPEFLTYFQNEAQLEKSRLLSDRFSAERPKGSFSTLEIQRTEQGDSAMYLCASSLGQGAPYATNEKLFFGSGTQLSVL.

The V and J genes are TRBV12-5 and TRBJ2-1; 8 bases map to TRBD2. Germline V gives CDR1 LGHNT, CDR2 FRNRAP. CDR3 length: 15 amino acids. Losses at the gene ends were 6 bases for V and 0 bases for J; bases not matched to a gene: 4. CDR3 protein: CASGRSGSSYNEQFF. In DNA form, the CDR3 reads TGTGCTAGTGGCCGCAGCGGGAGCTCCTACAATGAGCAGTTCTTC.

The genes are TRBV12-3 or TRBV12-4 and TRBJ2-1; 9 positions agree with TRBD2. CDR3 size: 11 residues. Germline trimming cut 6 bases from V and 15 bases from J; bases unmatched to any gene: 6. The CDR3 coding sequence is TGTGCCAGCAGGCGGGGGGGCGGTAGGTTCTTC. The encoded protein is CASRRGGGRFF.

This clone was found once. V usage is TRBV6-5 and J usage is TRBJ1-6; a possible D gene is TRBD1 (6 bases). Per the germline V gene, CDR1 is MNHEY and CDR2 is SVGAGI. CDR3 length equals 14 residues. V was clipped by 2 bases and J by 7 bases, with 9 bases between them. CDR3 sequence: CASSYLQGNSPLHF. The CDR3 DNA sequence: TGTGCCAGCAGTTACCTGCAGGGGAATTCACCCCTCCACTTT.

The rearrangement joins TRBV7-2 to TRBJ2-1; 11 positions match TRBD2. CDR3 length equals 14 residues. V was pared by 5 bases and J by 15 bases, with 12 bases of the junction left unmatched. Looked up from germline, CDR1 is SGHTA and CDR2 is FQGNSA. CDR3 region: CASSLGLGSGRVFF. For the CDR3, the DNA is TGTGCCAGCAGCCTCGGCCTTGGTAGCGGGAGGGTGTTCTTC. Full variable domain (rest looked up from reference TRBV7-2 and TRBJ2-1): GAGVSQSPSNKVTEKGKDVELRCDPISGHTALYWYRQSLGQGLEFLIYFQGNSAPDKSGLPSDRFSAERTGGSVSTLTIQRTQQEDSAVYLCASSLGLGSGRVFFGPGTRLTVL.

V and J are TRBV25-1 and TRBJ2-7; 10 bases agree with TRBD2. After removal of 6 bases from V and 5 bases from J, the junction contained 4 bases not matched to a gene. The germline V gene encodes CDR1 MGHDK and CDR2 SYGVNS. The CDR3 contains 13 residues. This CDR3 reads CASRGTSVNEQYF. DNA of the CDR3: TGTGCCAGCAGAGGGACTAGCGTAAACGAGCAGTACTTC.

The chain couples TRBV2 to TRBJ2-5; D gene uncertain. The CDR3 has 12 residues. V was clipped by 5 bases and J by 1 base, with 5 bases between them. Germline V lookup: CDR1 SNHLY, CDR2 FYNNEI. The CDR3 nucleotides are TGTGCCAGCAGTCCGGTCCAAGAGACCCAGTACTTC. The encoded protein is CASSPVQETQYF.

The J gene is TRBJ1-3, the V gene TRBV11-2, with TRBD1 as a possible D gene (6 bases). This CDR3 is 18 amino acids long. Germline loops: CDR1 SGHAT, CDR2 FQNNGV. The V end lost 5 bases, the J end lost 0 bases, and 20 bases lay between the germline ends. CDR3 amino acids: CASSLLSSTGSSGNTIYF. The DNA of the CDR3 is TGTGCCAGCAGCCTTTTATCCTCGACAGGCAGCTCTGGAAACACCATATATTTT.

The chain recombines TRBV2 with TRBJ2-1, with TRBD2 matching 14 bases. CDR1 is SNHLY and CDR2 is FYNNEI in the germline V gene. V lost 7 bases to trimming and J lost 7 bases; unmatched junction nucleotides: 3. The CDR3 runs 14 residues. The CDR3 spells CASMGLAGVNEQFF. CDR3 in DNA: TGTGCCAGCATGGGACTAGCGGGGGTTAATGAGCAGTTCTTC.

The chain joins TRBV4-1 to TRBJ1-5; the D gene is possibly TRBD1 (5 bases). The CDR3 spans 15 residues. Trimming removed 6 bases at V and 6 bases at J, with 18 bases between. Germline V gene sequence: CDR1 MGHRA, CDR2 YSYEKL. The CDR3 region has the DNA TGCGCCAGCAGTCCCTGGGGGGAGATCACTCAGCCCCAGCATTTT. Translated, it gives CASSPWGEITQPQHF.

This clone appeared once. CDR3 protein: CASSTQVTNSPLHF. The CDR3 nucleotides read TGTGCCAGCAGTACCCAGGTTACGAATTCACCCCTCCACTTT. The chain uses TRBV6-5 and TRBJ1-6; D ambiguous. CDR1 MNHEY and CDR2 SVGAGI come from the germline V gene. The CDR3 sequence is 14 residues long. With 5 bases removed from V and 7 bases from J, the gap between germline ends came to 12 bases.

CDR3 protein: CAIGGARGFLSGNTIYF. CDR3 DNA sequence: TGTGCCATCGGAGGAGCCAGGGGGTTTCTCTCTGGAAACACCATATATTTT. The chain has TRBV10-3 and TRBJ1-3; TRBD1 agrees at 7 bases. The CDR3 has 17 amino acids. Looked up from germline, CDR1 is ENHRY and CDR2 is SYGVKD. V shed 8 bases and J 0 bases; nucleotides not matched to a gene: 13.

The CDR3 loop is CASGLDRFRDRDGYTF. The CDR3 DNA reads TGTGCTAGTGGTTTGGACCGATTCCGGGACAGGGATGGCTACACCTTC. The chain carries TRBV12-5 and TRBJ1-2; 9 bases are a match to TRBD1. V was pared by 1 base and J by 6 bases, with 9 bases of the junction left unmatched. There are 16 residues in the CDR3. CDR1 and CDR2 (germline): LGHNT, FRNRAP.

The V and J genes are TRBV5-1 and TRBJ2-4, with a tentative D call TRBD1 (5 bases). The CDR3 spans 13 residues. Germline V gives CDR1 SGHRS, CDR2 YFSETQ. Trimming removed 0 bases at V and 6 bases at J, with 7 bases between. The CDR3 DNA reads as TGCGCCAGCAGCTTGGGACAGTTAAACATTCAGTACTTC. Amino acids: CASSLGQLNIQYF.

The chain couples TRBV12-3 or TRBV12-4 to TRBJ1-3; 8 bases fit TRBD1. V trimming: 11 bases; J trimming: 6 bases; junction bases outside the gene matches: 6. The CDR3 loop spans 12 amino acids. CDR3 residues: CACGTGLNTIYF. CDR3 bases: TGTGCCTGCGGGACAGGCCTAAACACCATATATTTT.

J is TRBJ1-2 and V is TRBV7-2, with 8 nucleotides matching TRBD1. Germline CDR1 SGHTA, CDR2 FQGNSA. The junction had 9 bases not matched to a gene; V was cut back by 5 bases and J by 7 bases. The CDR3 is 14 residues long. The CDR3, as DNA: TGTGCCAGCAGCGCCCGGACAGGGAACGGTGGCTACACCTTC. It translates to CASSARTGNGGYTF.

This rearrangement joins TRBV9 to TRBJ1-1; a weak D match, TRBD1 (5 bases). The V end lost 0 bases, the J end lost 7 bases, and 16 bases lay between the germline ends. This CDR3 contains 15 residues. Germline lookup yields CDR1 SGDLS and CDR2 YYNGEE. CDR3 sequence (DNA): TGTGCCAGCAGCGTAGGTGCAGGGAATAAGATTGAAGCTTTCTTT. Translated, it gives CASSVGAGNKIEAFF.

The chain employs TRBV24-1 and TRBJ2-4; D is ambiguous. Germline CDR1 is KGHDR and CDR2 is SFDVKD. This CDR3 is 16 amino acids long. Trimming shortened V by 2 bases and J by 0 bases, and 10 bases separated the two germline ends. In DNA form, the CDR3 reads TGTGCCACCAGTGATTCTGGGCCATTAGCCAAAAACATTCAGTACTTC. Translating it yields CATSDSGPLAKNIQYF.

This clone was detected a few times. This chain connects TRBV27 to TRBJ2-7, with TRBD1 identical over 7 bases. V lost 6 bases, J lost 2 bases, and 4 bases stayed unmatched. Germline loops: CDR1 MNHEY, CDR2 SMNVEV (reference sequence). The CDR3 consists of 13 residues. CDR3: CASREQGTYEQYF. The CDR3 DNA follows: TGTGCCAGCAGGGAACAGGGGACCTACGAGCAGTACTTC.

V is TRBV13 and J is TRBJ2-1; 7 nucleotides align to TRBD2. Losses at the gene ends were 5 bases for V and 4 bases for J; bases not matched to a gene: 11. Germline values: CDR1 PRHDT, CDR2 FYEKMQ (reference sequence). This CDR3 has 16 amino acids. The CDR3 protein is CASSPQRGSPYNEQFF. CDR3 nucleotides: TGTGCCAGCAGCCCCCAGCGGGGTTCCCCTTACAATGAGCAGTTCTTC.